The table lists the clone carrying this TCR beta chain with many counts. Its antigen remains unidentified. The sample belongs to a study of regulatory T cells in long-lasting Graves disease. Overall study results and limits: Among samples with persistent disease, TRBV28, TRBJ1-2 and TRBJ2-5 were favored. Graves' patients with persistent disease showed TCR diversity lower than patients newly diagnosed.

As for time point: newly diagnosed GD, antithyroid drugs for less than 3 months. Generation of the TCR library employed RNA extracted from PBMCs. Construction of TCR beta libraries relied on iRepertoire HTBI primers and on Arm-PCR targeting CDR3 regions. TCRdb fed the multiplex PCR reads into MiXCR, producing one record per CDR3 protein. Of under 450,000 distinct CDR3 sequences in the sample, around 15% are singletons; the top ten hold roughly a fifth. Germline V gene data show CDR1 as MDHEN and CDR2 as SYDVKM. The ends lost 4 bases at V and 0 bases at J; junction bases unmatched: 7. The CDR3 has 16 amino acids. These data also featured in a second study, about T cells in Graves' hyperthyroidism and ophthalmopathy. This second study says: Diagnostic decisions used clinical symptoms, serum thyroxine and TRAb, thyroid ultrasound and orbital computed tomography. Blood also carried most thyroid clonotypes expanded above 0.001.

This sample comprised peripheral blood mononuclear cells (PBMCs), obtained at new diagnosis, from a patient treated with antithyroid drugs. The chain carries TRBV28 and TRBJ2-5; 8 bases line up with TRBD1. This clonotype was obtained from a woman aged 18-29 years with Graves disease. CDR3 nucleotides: TGTGCCAGCAGTTCCACGACAGGGGCCAACCAAGAGACCCAGTACTTC. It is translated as CASSSTTGANQETQYF.